The 26 T cell receptor beta chains listed next were all sequenced from one sample in a study of cytomegalovirus exposure and HLA in healthy donors. Vbeta (60) and Jbeta (13) primers were used in the PCR. Sequencing was performed with immunoSEQ multiplex PCR; in TCRdb, only in-frame clones are kept and a portion is missing. This repertoire shows roughly 100,000 clones, over 60% found once; its top ten account for about 7.5%. The sequencing input was PBMCs. The source of these receptors is a man aged 35 to 55 in good health and CMV-seropositive.

The rearrangement links TRBV4-1 to TRBJ1-2; the D is unclear. The CDR3 length is 15 residues. Per germline, CDR1 MGHRA and CDR2 YSYEKL. The V end lost 4 bases, the J end lost 7 bases, and 19 bases lay between the germline ends. The CDR3 spells CASSLSTSHRGGYTF. In DNA, the CDR3 is TGCGCCAGCAGCCTATCGACGTCCCATCGAGGTGGCTACACCTTC.

The table lists this clone with a few counts. The chain employs TRBV7-2 and TRBJ2-6; unclear D gene. Trimming pared 0 bases from V and 1 base from J, leaving 7 bases between. The CDR3 is 16 residues long. Germline V CDR1 and CDR2: SGHTA, FQGNSA. CDR3: CASSLAVRSGANVLTF. The CDR3 DNA reads TGTGCCAGCAGCTTAGCTGTGAGGTCTGGGGCCAACGTCCTGACTTTC.

The chain employs TRBV5-6 and TRBJ2-1; possible D gene TRBD1, 6 bases. The CDR3 loop spans 16 amino acids. Germline V gives CDR1 SGHDT, CDR2 YYEEEE. With 4 bases removed from V and 8 bases from J, the gap between germline ends came to 22 bases. The CDR3 sequence is CASSRYDRPRWDEQFF. CDR3 in DNA: TGTGCCAGCAGCCGATACGACAGGCCAAGGTGGGATGAGCAGTTCTTC.

The chain employs TRBV7-8 and TRBJ2-2, with 7 positions matching TRBD2. The J segment lost 11 bases and the V segment lost 5 bases, leaving 14 bases of the junction unmatched. This CDR3 contains 15 residues. Germline assignment: CDR1 SGHVS and CDR2 FQNEAQ. The CDR3 reads CASSPRGGRIGELFF. The DNA of the CDR3 is TGTGCCAGCAGCCCCCGCGGCGGGAGAATAGGAGAGCTGTTTTTT.

The genes are TRBV27 and TRBJ2-2; 7 positions match TRBD2. The CDR3 has 15 residues. CDR1 is MNHEY, CDR2 SMNVEV, per germline (reference sequence). V lost 2 bases and J lost 0; bases outside the gene matches: 0. The CDR3, as DNA: TGTGCCAGCAGTTTACGGGGGGCGAACACCGGGGAGCTGTTTTTT. Residues: CASSLRGANTGELFF.

The chain uses TRBV7-2 and TRBJ2-7, with D perhaps TRBD2 (6 bases). The germline gives CDR1 SGHTA, CDR2 FQGNSA. CDR3 size: 15 residues. Trimming left V 5 bases short and J 3 bases short, with 17 bases between. The CDR3 region is CASSPYLDSGYEQYF. The CDR3 nucleotides are TGTGCCAGCAGCCCCTACCTGGATAGCGGCTACGAGCAGTACTTC.

This sequence joins TRBV10-3 and TRBJ2-2, with TRBD2 matching over 7 bases. J was trimmed by 2 bases and V by 6 bases; bases with no gene match: 9. CDR3 length: 16 amino acids. Germline CDR1 reads ENHRY; CDR2 reads SYGVKD. This CDR3 is CAIRIPGTKNTGELFF. In nucleotides, the CDR3 is TGTGCCATCAGGATACCCGGGACTAAAAACACCGGGGAGCTGTTTTTT.

This clone has just a few counts. The chain carries TRBV5-1 and TRBJ2-3; 9 bases are a match to TRBD2. CDR1 and CDR2 (germline): SGHRS, YFSETQ. The ends lost 7 bases at V and 2 bases at J; junction bases unmatched: 11. The CDR3 length is 16 residues. Here the CDR3 reads CASSEGAGGTTDTQYF. In nucleotides, the CDR3 is TGCGCCAGCTCTGAGGGCGCGGGAGGGACCACAGATACGCAGTATTTT. The full variable domain, in which reference TRBV5-1 and TRBJ2-3 provide the parts outside the CDR3, is KAGVTQTPRYLIKTRGQQVTLSCSPISGHRSVSWYQQTPGQGLQFLFEYFSETQRNKGNFPGRFSGRQFSNSRSEMNVSTLELGDSALYLCASSEGAGGTTDTQYFGPGTRLTVL.

This chain connects TRBV2 to TRBJ1-6; D perhaps matches TRBD1 (5 bases). Germline lookup yields CDR1 SNHLY and CDR2 FYNNEI. V was shortened by 5 bases and J by 10 bases, with 15 bases between the two germline ends. CDR3 length: 14 amino acids. The CDR3 loop is CASSPPREESPLHF. The DNA of the CDR3 is TGTGCCAGCAGTCCCCCCAGGGAAGAATCACCCCTCCACTTT.

The chain has TRBV4-1 and TRBJ2-4; D uncertain. Germline assignment: CDR1 MGHRA and CDR2 YSYEKL. The length of the CDR3 is 14 residues. The V end lost 1 base, the J end lost 5 bases, and 9 bases lay between the germline ends. The CDR3 DNA reads TGCGCCAGCAGCCAAGTCCTAGGCGAAAACATTCAGTACTTC. This codes for CASSQVLGENIQYF.

V and J are TRBV7-9 and TRBJ2-1, with D possibly matching TRBD2 (6 bases). Germline V gene lookup returns CDR1 SEHNR and CDR2 FQNEAQ (reference sequence). Trimming removed 5 bases from V and 8 bases from J, with 13 bases in between. There are 13 residues in the CDR3. The CDR3 loop reads CASSKSTSHEQFF. CDR3 sequence (DNA): TGTGCCAGCAGCAAAAGCACTAGCCATGAGCAGTTCTTC.

The chain is built from TRBV12-5 and TRBJ2-7; TRBD2 agrees at 7 bases. V was clipped by 4 bases and J by 5 bases; unmatched bases: 5. The germline gives CDR1 LGHNT, CDR2 FRNRAP. The CDR3 loop spans 13 amino acids. Written as DNA, the CDR3 is TGTGCTAGTGGTTGGATGGGGGGGAACGAGCAGTACTTC. Its protein product is CASGWMGGNEQYF. Combining the CDR3 with reference TRBV12-5 and TRBJ2-7 gives the whole variable domain DARVTQTPRHKVTEMGQEVTMRCQPILGHNTVFWYRQTMMQGLELLAYFRNRAPLDDSGMPKDRFSAEMPDATLATLKIQPSEPRDSAVYFCASGWMGGNEQYFGPGTRLTVT.

This sequence joins TRBV2 and TRBJ1-2; D is undetermined. CDR1 is SNHLY, CDR2 FYNNEI, per germline. V lost 7 bases and J 2 bases, leaving 11 bases between the germline ends. This CDR3 has 13 residues. Here the CDR3 DNA reads TGTGCCAGCATAGCCACTGAGAACTATGGCTACACCTTC. Its translation is CASIATENYGYTF.

This clone is a singleton in its sample. The chain links TRBV28 to TRBJ2-1, with D possibly being TRBD1 (6 bases). V was shortened by 7 bases and J by 10 bases, with 14 bases between the two germline ends. The CDR3 has 12 residues. CDR1 MDHEN and CDR2 SYDVKM come from the germline V gene. CDR3 DNA sequence: TGTGCCAGCACTACTCAGAGGGGGGAGCAGTTCTTC. Translating gives CASTTQRGEQFF.

This clone has just a few counts. J is TRBJ2-1 and V is TRBV11-1; 10 bases match TRBD2. Losses at the gene ends were 3 bases for V and 3 bases for J; bases not matched to a gene: 2. This CDR3 contains 15 residues. Germline CDR1 reads SGHAT; CDR2 reads FQDESV (reference sequence). CDR3 nucleotide sequence: TGTGCCAGCAGCTTCAGCGGGGGGGTCTACAATGAGCAGTTCTTC. Protein: CASSFSGGVYNEQFF. The full variable domain, its missing parts supplied by reference TRBV11-1 and TRBJ2-1, is EAEVAQSPRYKITEKSQAVAFWCDPISGHATLYWYRQILGQGPELLVQFQDESVVDDSQLPKDRFSAERLKGVDSTLKIQPAELGDSAMYLCASSFSGGVYNEQFFGPGTRLTVL.

V is TRBV27 and J is TRBJ2-3; no reliable D call. The CDR3 has 14 amino acids. Trimming cost V 5 bases and J 4 bases, with 13 bases left between them. Per the germline V gene, CDR1 is MNHEY and CDR2 is SMNVEV (reference sequence). CDR3 in amino acids: CASSLSLSPDTQYF. The CDR3 DNA follows: TGTGCCAGCAGTCTCTCTCTCTCCCCAGATACGCAGTATTTT.

This sequence joins TRBV7-2 and TRBJ2-5, with TRBD1 matching over 9 bases. The CDR3 extends over 15 amino acids. Trimming cost V 0 bases and J 5 bases; bases outside gene matches: 4. Germline V gives CDR1 SGHTA, CDR2 FQGNSA. CDR3 in amino acids: CASSLAGQGVETQYF. The CDR3 region has the DNA TGTGCCAGCAGCTTAGCGGGACAGGGCGTCGAGACCCAGTACTTC.

The gene calls are TRBV4-2 and TRBJ2-7; 13 nucleotides match TRBD2. The V and J ends lost 1 base and 4 bases, in that order; junction bases with no gene match: 4. Germline CDR1 and CDR2: LGHNA and YNFKEQ. This CDR3 region has 16 residues. In DNA, the CDR3 is TGTGCCAGCAGCCAAGGGACTAGCGGGGGATGGTACGAGCAGTACTTC. This sequence encodes CASSQGTSGGWYEQYF.

This clone was seen just once. The chain recombines TRBV28 with TRBJ2-2, with 11 nucleotides matching TRBD1. Unmatched junction bases numbered 9, after V lost 3 bases and J lost 6 bases. CDR3 length: 17 residues. Germline V gene sequence: CDR1 MDHEN, CDR2 SYDVKM. Here the CDR3 DNA reads TGTGCCAGCAGTTTCCCCCCCGGGACAGGGGGGGCCGGGGAGCTGTTTTTT. Residues: CASSFPPGTGGAGELFF. The whole variable domain, filled in from reference TRBV28 and TRBJ2-2, reads DVKVTQSSRYLVKRTGEKVFLECVQDMDHENMFWYRQDPGLGLRLIYFSYDVKMKEKGDIPEGYSVSREKKERFSLILESASTNQTSMYLCASSFPPGTGGAGELFFGEGSRLTVL.

The V and J genes are TRBV10-2 and TRBJ1-5, with 7 nucleotides matching TRBD1. Trimming at V came to 8 bases and at J to 2 bases, leaving 6 bases not matched to a gene. The V gene's germline CDR1 is WSHSY and CDR2 SAAADI. The CDR3 consists of 14 residues. CDR3 coding DNA: TGCGCCAGCGCAGACAGGGCGGGCAATCAGCCCCAGCATTTT. Translated, it gives CASADRAGNQPQHF.

V and J are TRBV11-3 and TRBJ2-2; D might be TRBD2 (6 bases). V was pared by 5 bases and J by 1 base, with 14 bases between. The CDR3 runs to 16 residues. Germline V gene lookup returns CDR1 SGHNT and CDR2 YENEEA. The CDR3, as DNA: TGTGCCAGCAGCCCTGTGATTAGCGGGAACACCGGGGAGCTGTTTTTT. Translation: CASSPVISGNTGELFF.

The rearrangement joins TRBV4-1 to TRBJ1-1; tentatively, D is TRBD1 (5 bases). The V end lost 2 bases, the J end lost 5 bases, and 15 bases lay between the germline ends. The CDR3 contains 15 residues. The germline V gene encodes CDR1 MGHRA and CDR2 YSYEKL. CDR3 coding DNA: TGCGCCAGCAGCCAATATGGGGGAGGTGGAACTGAAGCTTTCTTT. Translating gives CASSQYGGGGTEAFF.

V gene TRBV11-2 combines with J gene TRBJ1-1, with TRBD1 matching over 10 bases. There are 17 residues in the CDR3. Germline CDR1 is SGHAT and CDR2 is FQNNGV. Trimming cost V 2 bases and J 5 bases; bases outside gene matches: 11. The CDR3 DNA is TGTGCCAGCAGCTTATCCTTTGCGGGACAGGGGCTAACTGAAGCTTTCTTT. Residues: CASSLSFAGQGLTEAFF.

This rearrangement joins TRBV5-6 to TRBJ2-3; TRBD2 might be the D (6 bases). Germline values: CDR1 SGHDT, CDR2 YYEEEE. This CDR3 is built from 15 residues. Trimming took off 4 bases at V and 5 bases at J, with 17 bases between the two ends. The CDR3 DNA follows: TGTGCCAGCAGCCGCCGGGACTCTCTAGGAGATACGCAGTATTTT. Translating gives CASSRRDSLGDTQYF. The full variable domain, in which reference TRBV5-6 and TRBJ2-3 provide the parts outside the CDR3, is DAGVTQSPTHLIKTRGQQVTLRCSPKSGHDTVSWYQQALGQGPQFIFQYYEEEERQRGNFPDRFSGHQFPNYSSELNVNALLLGDSALYLCASSRRDSLGDTQYFGPGTRLTVL.

The chain uses TRBV5-4 and TRBJ1-2; weak D call: TRBD1 (6 bases). CDR3 size: 15 residues. Germline values: CDR1 SGHNT, CDR2 YYREEE (reference sequence). The V and J ends lost 0 bases and 4 bases respectively, with 13 bases between them. CDR3 loop: CASSLARQATYGYTF. The CDR3 DNA follows: TGTGCCAGCAGCTTGGCCCGACAGGCGACCTATGGCTACACCTTC.

CDR3 sequence (DNA): TGTGCTAGTGGTTTGGCAATCCCCGGCGGGGAGCTGTTTTTT. Translating it yields CASGLAIPGGELFF. The V gene is TRBV12-5, the J gene TRBJ2-2, with D uncertain. Trimming left V 1 base short and J 7 bases short, with 10 bases between. This CDR3 has 14 amino acids. Per the germline V gene, CDR1 is LGHNT and CDR2 is FRNRAP.